The 8 T cell receptor beta chains presented below share a single source sample, sequenced in a study of control samples from healthy donors and cancer patients. Profiled with immunoSEQ multiplex PCR; TCRdb holds only in-frame clones, not every one. The data contain 95,000 to 100,000 clones, roughly 91% of them seen just once; the ten biggest clones take up more than 7%. The sample taken for sequencing was blood. The receptors stem from a man aged 25-45 years in good health.

The chain employs TRBV18 and TRBJ2-6; D is perhaps TRBD2 (5 bases). Germline V lookup: CDR1 KGHSH, CDR2 LQKENI. Trimming removed 6 bases at V and 0 bases at J, with 9 bases between. This CDR3 is built from 15 residues. CDR3 nucleotide sequence: TGTGCCAGCTCCCTAGCTATCTCTGGGGCCAACGTCCTGACTTTC. This translates into CASSLAISGANVLTF. The full variable domain, completed using reference TRBV18 and TRBJ2-6, is NAGVMQNPRHLVRRRGQEARLRCSPMKGHSHVYWYRQLPEEGLKFMVYLQKENIIDESGMPKERFSAEFPKEGPSILRIQQVVRGDSAAYFCASSLAISGANVLTFGAGSRLTVL.

The rearrangement joins TRBV3-1 (or the pseudogene TRBV3-2) to TRBJ1-2; D remains unclear. Trimming left V 2 bases short and J 0 bases short, with 7 bases between. This CDR3 region has 14 residues. Germline values: CDR1 LGHDT, CDR2 YNNKEL (reference sequence). The CDR3 loop reads CASSQQVPNYGYTF. CDR3 nucleotides: TGTGCCAGCAGCCAACAGGTTCCTAACTATGGCTACACCTTC.

The chain has TRBV19 and TRBJ2-5; maybe TRBD2 (6 bases). The germline gives CDR1 LNHDA, CDR2 SQIVND (reference sequence). V lost 6 bases and J 7 bases, leaving 18 bases between the germline ends. The length of the CDR3 is 14 residues. The CDR3 bases are TGTGCCAGTAGCGGAACGGAGGGCCTTTTGACCCAGTACTTC. It yields the protein CASSGTEGLLTQYF.

V usage is TRBV2 and J usage is TRBJ2-2; no firm D call. The ends were cut back, 6 bases at V and 6 bases at J, with 11 bases in the middle. Germline V gene sequence: CDR1 SNHLY, CDR2 FYNNEI. This CDR3 has 13 residues. The CDR3 protein is CASRTAPSGELFF. The CDR3 nucleotides read TGTGCCAGCAGGACGGCCCCTTCCGGGGAGCTGTTTTTT.

CDR3 sequence: CASSKQMNTEAFF. In DNA, the CDR3 is TGTGCCAGCAGCAAACAGATGAACACTGAAGCTTTCTTT. This chain joins TRBV6-4 and TRBJ1-1; D ambiguous. Germline V gene sequence: CDR1 MRHNA, CDR2 SNTAGT. CDR3 length: 13 amino acids. The ends were cut back, 6 bases at V and 0 bases at J, with 8 bases in the middle.

This clone occurred once. V and J are TRBV28 and TRBJ1-2; 7 nucleotides match TRBD1. This CDR3 comprises 16 residues. V lost 3 bases to trimming and J lost 0 bases; unmatched junction nucleotides: 7. The germline V gene encodes CDR1 MDHEN and CDR2 SYDVKM. In DNA, the CDR3 is TGTGCCAGCAGTTTGGACGGACAGGCTTCTAACTATGGCTACACCTTC. Translation: CASSLDGQASNYGYTF.

V is TRBV19 and J is TRBJ2-2, with D possibly being TRBD1 (5 bases). V lost 0 bases, J lost 4 bases, and 6 bases lay in between. CDR3 length: 14 residues. Germline CDR1 is LNHDA and CDR2 is SQIVND (reference sequence). In nucleotides, the CDR3 is TGTGCCAGTAGTATAGACAGGGCCACCGGGGAGCTGTTTTTT. Protein sequence: CASSIDRATGELFF.

The chain links TRBV6-5 to TRBJ1-1; D might be TRBD1 (6 bases). With 6 bases removed from V and 3 bases from J, the gap between germline ends came to 14 bases. The germline V gene has CDR1 MNHEY and CDR2 SVGAGI. This CDR3 has 14 residues. CDR3 nucleotides: TGTGCCAGCAGCCCCAGGGGATTCGACACTGAAGCTTTCTTT. Protein sequence: CASSPRGFDTEAFF.